Listed here are 12 T cell receptor beta chains from one sample, sequenced in a study of T-cell reconstitution after alpha-beta-depleted transplantation in children. Researchers prepared the TCRbeta library using unique molecular identifiers, the study reports. TCRdb itself ran the PCR reads through MiXCR, one entry per CDR3 protein. The repertoire consists of about 300,000 distinct CDR3 sequences, with around 10% occurring once and the leading ten covering roughly 7%. Sequenced here: PBMCs, sampled before TCRalphabeta/CD19-depleted stem cell transplant. The receptors come from a boy under two years old with acute myeloid leukemia, due to receive a stem cell transplant.

The J gene is TRBJ2-1, the V gene TRBV5-1; D call uncertain. Trimming cost V 0 bases and J 7 bases, with 8 bases left between them. The CDR3 contains 13 residues. CDR1 SGHRS and CDR2 YFSETQ come from the germline V gene. Here the CDR3 DNA reads TGCGCCAGCAGCTTGGGTATGACGAATGAGCAGTTCTTC. Translated: CASSLGMTNEQFF.

This clonotype occurred many times. The chain joins TRBV6-1 to TRBJ1-1, with a possible D match to TRBD1 (5 bases). The CDR3 has 13 amino acids. The germline V gene has CDR1 MNHNS and CDR2 SASEGT. V lost 6 bases and J 1 base, leaving 9 bases between the germline ends. CDR3 loop: CASSQRGNTEAFF. The CDR3 nucleotides are TGTGCCAGCAGCCAGAGGGGGAACACTGAAGCTTTCTTT.

V usage is TRBV7-2 and J usage is TRBJ2-3; TRBD2 aligns across 13 bases. The CDR3 loop spans 17 amino acids. Germline V lookup: CDR1 SGHTA, CDR2 FQGNSA. V lost 3 bases and J lost 2; bases outside the gene matches: 5. The CDR3 sequence: CASSFRGTSGTTDTQYF. CDR3 in DNA: TGTGCCAGCAGCTTCAGGGGGACTAGCGGGACCACAGATACGCAGTATTTT.

In this sample, this clonotype turned up many times. The chain employs TRBV5-1 and TRBJ1-1, with TRBD1 matching over 9 bases. The CDR3 sequence is 14 residues long. The germline V gene has CDR1 SGHRS and CDR2 YFSETQ. V gave up 4 bases and J gave up 7 bases; unmatched junction bases: 8. Here the CDR3 reads CASSVTGQGYEAFF. CDR3 nucleotide sequence: TGCGCCAGCAGCGTTACGGGACAGGGTTATGAAGCTTTCTTT. Complete variable domain (other parts from reference TRBV5-1 and TRBJ1-1): KAGVTQTPRYLIKTRGQQVTLSCSPISGHRSVSWYQQTPGQGLQFLFEYFSETQRNKGNFPGRFSGRQFSNSRSEMNVSTLELGDSALYLCASSVTGQGYEAFFGQGTRLTVV.

This clonotype was observed a handful of times. The rearrangement links TRBV29-1 to TRBJ2-1, with a possible D match to TRBD1 (6 bases). The length of the CDR3 is 17 residues. V lost 7 bases to trimming and J lost 2 bases, with 24 bases between them. From germline, CDR1 is SQVTM and CDR2 ANQGSEA. This chain's CDR3 is CSALRGGYNPPYNEQFF. In nucleotides, the CDR3 is TGCAGCGCGTTGCGTGGGGGCTACAACCCTCCCTACAATGAGCAGTTCTTC.

This clonotype came up many times. The rearrangement joins TRBV9 to TRBJ2-2; D is unresolved. The CDR3 is 15 residues long. Germline loops: CDR1 SGDLS, CDR2 YYNGEE. Trimming took off 3 bases at V and 1 base at J, with 10 bases between the two ends. CDR3 protein: CASSARTLNTGELFF. The DNA for the CDR3 is TGTGCCAGCAGCGCGCGGACCTTGAACACCGGGGAGCTGTTTTTT. The whole variable domain, filled in from reference TRBV9 and TRBJ2-2, reads DSGVTQTPKHLITATGQRVTLRCSPRSGDLSVYWYQQSLDQGLQFLIQYYNGEERAKGNILERFSAQQFPDLHSELNLSSLELGDSALYFCASSARTLNTGELFFGEGSRLTVL.

This clonotype showed up many times. The chain links TRBV6-1 to TRBJ1-5; 8 bases are shared with TRBD1. V shed 6 bases and J 6 bases; nucleotides not matched to a gene: 13. Germline V gives CDR1 MNHNS, CDR2 SASEGT. This CDR3 is 16 amino acids long. In nucleotides, the CDR3 is TGTGCCAGCAGCTCACGCGCCAGGGGGCTGGTTCAGCCCCAGCATTTT. Translated: CASSSRARGLVQPQHF.

This clonotype has a count of ten or more. J is TRBJ2-1 and V is TRBV19, with TRBD2 as a possible D gene (6 bases). This CDR3 contains 14 residues. Trimming took off 3 bases at V and 4 bases at J, with 10 bases between the two ends. The germline V gene has CDR1 LNHDA and CDR2 SQIVND (reference sequence). The chain's CDR3 is CASSISTRYNEQFF. CDR3 DNA sequence: TGTGCCAGTAGTATTTCGACTAGGTACAATGAGCAGTTCTTC.

V and J are TRBV9 and TRBJ2-1; the D gene could be TRBD1 or TRBD2 (5 bases each). Germline V gene sequence: CDR1 SGDLS, CDR2 YYNGEE. The CDR3 runs to 14 residues. The ends were cut back, 3 bases at V and 4 bases at J, with 11 bases in the middle. The CDR3 protein is CASSASGRYNEQFF. In nucleotides, the CDR3 is TGTGCCAGCAGCGCCTCGGGGCGGTACAATGAGCAGTTCTTC.

In its sample, this clonotype was seen many times. The genes are TRBV6-1 and TRBJ1-1; D might be TRBD1 (5 bases). CDR3 length: 18 amino acids. V was shortened by 4 bases and J by 2 bases, with 23 bases between the two germline ends. Germline values: CDR1 MNHNS, CDR2 SASEGT. CDR3 region: CASSGHPGRGTYNTEAFF. CDR3 coding DNA: TGTGCCAGCAGTGGGCATCCGGGACGAGGGACCTATAACACTGAAGCTTTCTTT.

This clonotype was observed many times. J is TRBJ1-3 and V is TRBV6-1; D remains unclear. This CDR3 spans 14 amino acids. Deletions cut 5 bases from V and 4 bases from J, with 12 bases between. Germline assignment: CDR1 MNHNS and CDR2 SASEGT. CDR3 sequence (DNA): TGTGCCAGCAGTCTCTCCCGGGAGGGAAACACCATATATTTT. This codes for CASSLSREGNTIYF.

The chain has TRBV25-1 and TRBJ2-3; no reliable D call. CDR1 and CDR2 from the germline V gene are MGHDK and SYGVNS. CDR3 size: 13 residues. V lost 1 base to trimming and J lost 4 bases, with 6 bases between them. The CDR3 DNA sequence: TGTGCCAGCAGTGAATTAGAGTCAGATACGCAGTATTTT. Protein product: CASSELESDTQYF.